These T cell receptor beta chains were read from a single sample in a study of shared clonotypes between healthy human individuals. The protocol was immunoSEQ multiplex PCR, while the TCRdb copy is restricted to in-frame clones and leaves out a portion. The data contain approximately 510,000 clones, 75% to 85% of them singletons. The sample was PBMCs. Every receptor here comes from a woman in her thirties or forties in good health. Some clones in this sample may be carry-over from other donors' samples. Both conserved end residues are trimmed from each CDR3. Fields, in order: J gene, V gene, CDR3 protein.

TRBJ2-1 TRBV19 ASSTRTSGTFNEQF
TRBJ2-3 TRBV6-1 ASSEGMQDTDTQY
TRBJ2-2 TRBV7-8 ASSMSGAGAPNTGELF
TRBJ1-4 TRBV5-4 ASSWGTGEKLF
TRBJ2-5 TRBV5-4 ASSRLIQETQY
TRBJ2-5 TRBV2 ASVRQGETQY
TRBJ2-7 TRBV7-2 ASSLGGSGSYEQY
TRBJ2-1 TRBV11-2 ASSLSYPTPGLAANEQF
TRBJ2-3 TRBV4-1 ASSTRVRIGGTDTQY
TRBJ2-2 TRBV9 ASSERDGNTGELF
TRBJ1-1 TRBV2 ASSEARGSEAF
TRBJ1-4 TRBV2 ASRGVHQGGLEKLF
TRBJ1-2 TRBV6-6 ASTPGSNFRYT
TRBJ2-1 TRBV5-1 ASSLQGASNEQF